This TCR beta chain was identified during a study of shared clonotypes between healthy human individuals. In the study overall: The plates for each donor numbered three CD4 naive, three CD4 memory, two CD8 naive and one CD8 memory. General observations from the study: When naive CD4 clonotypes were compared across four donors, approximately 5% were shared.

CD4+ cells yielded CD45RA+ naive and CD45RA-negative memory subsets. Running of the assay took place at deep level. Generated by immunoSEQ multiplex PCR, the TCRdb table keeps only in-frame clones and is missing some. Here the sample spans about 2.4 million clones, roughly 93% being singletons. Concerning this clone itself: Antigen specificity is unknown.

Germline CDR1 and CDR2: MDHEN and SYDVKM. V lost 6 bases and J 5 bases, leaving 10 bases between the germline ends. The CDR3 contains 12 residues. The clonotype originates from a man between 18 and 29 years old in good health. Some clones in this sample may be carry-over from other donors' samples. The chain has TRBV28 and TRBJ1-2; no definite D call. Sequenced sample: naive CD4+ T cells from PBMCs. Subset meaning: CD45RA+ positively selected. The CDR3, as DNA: TGTGCCAGCAGCCCTCATGTTTATGGCTACACCTTC. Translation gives CASSPHVYGYTF.